This paragraph reports one TCR beta chain. The antigen remains unidentified. Between the trimmed V and J ends, which lost 6 bases and 6 bases, there was a span of 17 bases. CDR3 length: 15 amino acids. Germline lookup yields CDR1 SGHTA and CDR2 FQGNSA. TCRdb's table, derived via immunoSEQ multiplex PCR, lists solely in-frame clones and lacks some. The data show some 150,000 clones, 85% to 95% seen once. These data are taken from a study of T cell responses to AZD1222 COVID-19 vaccine. Study overall: Pooling was applied to second doses at about 4 or about 12 weeks. Study findings and constraints: Spike-wide coverage was observed for vaccine-associated CD4 TCRs, with dominant responses at 160-218 and 743-854. Repertoire sampling was restricted to post-peak T cell response timepoints. The number of AZD1222 recipients seropositive at baseline was only five to seven.

The gene calls are TRBV7-2 and TRBJ2-2; D is possibly TRBD1 or TRBD2 (5 bases each). The sequencing here drew on peripheral blood, taken on day 0 of AZD1222 vaccination. The receptor was isolated from an adult in good health. CDR3 nucleotides: TGTGCCAGCAGACCGAGGAGTGAGGGGCCCGGGGAGCTGTTTTTT. It yields the protein CASRPRSEGPGELFF.